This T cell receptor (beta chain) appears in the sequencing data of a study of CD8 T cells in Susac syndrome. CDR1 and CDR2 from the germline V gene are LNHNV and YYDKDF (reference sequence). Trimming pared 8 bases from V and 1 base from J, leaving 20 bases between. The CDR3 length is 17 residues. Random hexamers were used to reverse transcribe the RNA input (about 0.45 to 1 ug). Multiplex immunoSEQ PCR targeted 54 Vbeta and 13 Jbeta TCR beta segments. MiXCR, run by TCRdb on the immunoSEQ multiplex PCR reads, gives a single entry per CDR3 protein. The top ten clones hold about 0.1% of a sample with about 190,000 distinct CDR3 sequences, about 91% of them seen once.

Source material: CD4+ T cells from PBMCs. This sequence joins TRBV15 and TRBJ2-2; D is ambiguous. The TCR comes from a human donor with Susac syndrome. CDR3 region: CATAPKGGVKNTGELFF. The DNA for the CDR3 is TGTGCCACCGCTCCCAAAGGTGGGGTGAAGAACACCGGGGAGCTGTTTTTT.